A single sample is the source of the 19 T cell receptor beta chains below, sequenced in a study of cytomegalovirus exposure and HLA in healthy donors. The PCR ran on 60 Vbeta and 13 Jbeta primers. Generated by immunoSEQ multiplex PCR, the TCRdb table keeps only in-frame clones and is missing some. Of around 120,000 clones listed, roughly 80% are singletons. The specimen was PBMCs. All receptors derive from a woman aged 40 to 50 in good health and CMV-seronegative.

This clone was seen a single time. V and J are TRBV9 and TRBJ2-7; possible D gene TRBD1, 6 bases. The CDR3 runs to 17 residues. Trimming removed 1 base from V and 3 bases from J, with 20 bases in between. Germline values: CDR1 SGDLS, CDR2 YYNGEE. This CDR3 reads CASSVRAQGAAGYEQYF. The CDR3, as DNA: TGTGCCAGCAGCGTACGGGCACAGGGCGCGGCCGGCTACGAGCAGTACTTC. The variable domain in full, with the rest retrieved from reference TRBV9 and TRBJ2-7, is DSGVTQTPKHLITATGQRVTLRCSPRSGDLSVYWYQQSLDQGLQFLIQYYNGEERAKGNILERFSAQQFPDLHSELNLSSLELGDSALYFCASSVRAQGAAGYEQYFGPGTRLTVT.

The chain has TRBV7-2 and TRBJ2-5; 8 bases match TRBD2. Trimming removed 3 bases from V and 5 bases from J; junction bases left unmatched: 8. The CDR3 extends over 15 amino acids. CDR1 and CDR2 from the germline V gene are SGHTA and FQGNSA. CDR3 in DNA: TGTGCCAGCAGCTTTTTCGGGGGGGCCTGGGAGACCCAGTACTTC. Translating it yields CASSFFGGAWETQYF.

This clone was seen more than once but under ten times. The rearrangement uses TRBV19 and TRBJ1-1; 10 bases align to TRBD1. Trimming removed 4 bases from V and 2 bases from J; junction bases left unmatched: 4. Looked up from germline, CDR1 is LNHDA and CDR2 is SQIVND (reference sequence). The CDR3 contains 15 residues. In DNA form, the CDR3 reads TGTGCCAGTAGTACGGGGACAGGGGCTAACACTGAAGCTTTCTTT. Protein: CASSTGTGANTEAFF.

This clone was seen once. CDR3 DNA: TGTGCCATCAGTGAGTCGGCAGGGAGGGGCGCAGATACGCAGTATTTT. This sequence encodes CAISESAGRGADTQYF. The V call is TRBV10-3, the J call TRBJ2-3; TRBD2 matches 7 bases. Germline V CDR1 and CDR2: ENHRY, SYGVKD. J was trimmed by 4 bases and V by 0 bases; bases with no gene match: 7. There are 16 residues in the CDR3.

This sequence joins TRBV4-1 and TRBJ2-1; the match to TRBD2 covers 7 bases. The CDR3 length is 16 residues. Trimming removed 0 bases from V and 4 bases from J; junction bases left unmatched: 6. Germline V lookup: CDR1 MGHRA, CDR2 YSYEKL. CDR3 protein: CASSQDSRGDYNEQFF. In DNA form, the CDR3 reads TGCGCCAGCAGCCAAGATAGTCGGGGGGATTACAATGAGCAGTTCTTC.

This chain connects TRBV4-2 to TRBJ2-1; TRBD2 is a possible D gene (5 bases). The length of the CDR3 is 14 residues. The V end lost 2 bases, the J end lost 6 bases, and 11 bases lay between the germline ends. Germline V lookup: CDR1 LGHNA, CDR2 YNFKEQ. The DNA for the CDR3 is TGTGCCAGCAGCCAAATGAGGCTAGCCAATGAGCAGTTCTTC. This sequence encodes CASSQMRLANEQFF.

The rearrangement joins TRBV27 to TRBJ2-2; 13 nucleotides align to TRBD2. Germline CDR1 MNHEY, CDR2 SMNVEV (reference sequence). The CDR3 contains 17 residues. Trimming removed 6 bases from V and 3 bases from J; junction bases left unmatched: 7. CDR3 sequence: CASRRTGLAGYTGELFF. The CDR3 region has the DNA TGTGCCAGCAGGAGAACGGGACTAGCGGGATACACCGGGGAGCTGTTTTTT.

The chain has TRBV6-5 and TRBJ1-6; TRBD1 might be the D (5 bases). Trimming shortened V by 6 bases and J by 6 bases, and 12 bases separated the two germline ends. The CDR3 extends over 14 amino acids. The germline V gene has CDR1 MNHEY and CDR2 SVGAGI. The CDR3 region has the DNA TGTGCCAGCAGCTCGGGGACTACTAATTCACCCCTCCACTTT. Translating gives CASSSGTTNSPLHF.

This chain uses TRBV27 with TRBJ2-7, with TRBD1 as a possible D gene (9 bases). The length of the CDR3 is 15 residues. CDR1 is MNHEY and CDR2 is SMNVEV in the germline V gene (reference sequence). V lost 5 bases and J 2 bases, leaving 16 bases between the germline ends. The CDR3 here is CASSEGQGLAYEQYF. The CDR3 nucleotides read TGTGCCAGCAGTGAGGGACAGGGACTAGCCTACGAGCAGTACTTC.

The J gene is TRBJ2-7, the V gene TRBV28, with 9 bases lining up with TRBD1. Germline V CDR1 and CDR2: MDHEN, SYDVKM. The CDR3 length is 16 residues. Trimming at V came to 7 bases and at J to 3 bases, leaving 13 bases not matched to a gene. This chain's CDR3 is CASIPAAGQGGYEQYF. DNA for the CDR3: TGTGCCAGCATACCTGCCGCGGGACAGGGCGGCTACGAGCAGTACTTC.

The gene calls are TRBV29-1 and TRBJ2-3, with TRBD1 matching over 9 bases. The junction had 17 bases not matched to a gene; V was cut back by 4 bases and J by 3 bases. Per the germline V gene, CDR1 is SQVTM and CDR2 is ANQGSEA. The CDR3 is 18 amino acids. This CDR3 is CSVVATIHRGLRTDTQYF. The CDR3 nucleotides are TGCAGCGTTGTGGCCACAATTCACAGGGGGCTTCGGACAGATACGCAGTATTTT.

The chain combines TRBV7-2 with TRBJ2-2; the match to TRBD1 covers 7 bases. The germline V gene encodes CDR1 SGHTA and CDR2 FQGNSA. V shed 5 bases, J shed 6 bases, and the junction held 3 bases outside the gene matches. This CDR3 spans 13 amino acids. For the CDR3, the DNA is TGTGCCAGCAGCCTCGGGACAGCCGGGGAGCTGTTTTTT. As protein: CASSLGTAGELFF.

This clone has only a few counts. The chain couples TRBV7-2 to TRBJ2-1; D remains unclear. CDR1 is SGHTA and CDR2 is FQGNSA in the germline V gene. The CDR3 covers 14 residues. Trimming took 5 bases from V and 7 from J, leaving 15 bases between them. CDR3 coding DNA: TGTGCCAGCAGCGCTAGGCCTTTGGCGAATGAGCAGTTCTTC. As protein: CASSARPLANEQFF.

The rearrangement links TRBV7-9 to TRBJ2-3; TRBD1 aligns across 10 bases. Germline CDR1 is SEHNR and CDR2 is FQNEAQ (reference sequence). The V and J ends lost 5 bases and 2 bases, in that order; junction bases with no gene match: 7. The CDR3 totals 16 residues. The chain's CDR3 is CASSPSGTGDTDTQYF. In nucleotides, the CDR3 is TGTGCCAGCAGCCCCAGTGGGACAGGGGACACAGATACGCAGTATTTT.

V gene TRBV27 combines with J gene TRBJ2-5, with D maybe TRBD2 (6 bases). The better agreement between TRBJ2-7 and the DNA end casts doubt on the J call. CDR3 length: 14 residues. Germline V CDR1 and CDR2: MNHEY, SMNVEV (reference sequence). The CDR3 region has the DNA TGTGCCAGCAGTTTAGCGGGGTCGTCCTACGAGCAGTACTTC. Protein sequence: CASSLAGSSYEQYF.

The CDR3 DNA is TGTGCCAGCAGTTTGGGGCAGAAAAATTCACCCCTCCACTTT. Translation gives CASSLGQKNSPLHF. The chain recombines TRBV27 with TRBJ1-6; D possibly corresponds to TRBD1 (5 bases). Looked up from germline, CDR1 is MNHEY and CDR2 is SMNVEV (reference sequence). V lost 3 bases and J lost 7, with 10 bases in between. This CDR3 is 14 amino acids long.

The chain has TRBV25-1 and TRBJ1-4, with 8 positions matching TRBD1. V lost 3 bases, J lost 0 bases, and 3 bases stayed unmatched. CDR3 length: 16 amino acids. CDR1 and CDR2 (germline): MGHDK, SYGVNS. The CDR3 here is CASSDDRGATNEKLFF. For the CDR3, the DNA is TGTGCCAGCAGTGATGACAGGGGCGCAACTAATGAAAAACTGTTTTTT. Based on the CDR3 plus reference TRBV25-1 and TRBJ1-4, the full variable domain is EADIYQTPRYLVIGTGKKITLECSQTMGHDKMYWYQQDPGMELHLIHYSYGVNSTEKGDLSSESTVSRIRTEHFPLTLESARPSHTSQYLCASSDDRGATNEKLFFGSGTQLSVL.

DNA of the CDR3: TGTGCCAGTAGTTCCGACAGGGGGCCTGGTCAGCCCCAGCATTTT. Translated: CASSSDRGPGQPQHF. The V call is TRBV19, the J call TRBJ1-5; 10 bases are shared with TRBD1. V lost 5 bases to trimming and J lost 6 bases; unmatched junction nucleotides: 7. The CDR3 has 15 amino acids. The germline gives CDR1 LNHDA, CDR2 SQIVND (reference sequence).

This clone was counted once. The chain is built from TRBV2 and TRBJ1-2, with a weak D call TRBD1 (6 bases). The V gene's germline CDR1 is SNHLY and CDR2 FYNNEI. The CDR3 is 18 amino acids. Trimming took off 3 bases at V and 0 bases at J, with 20 bases between the two ends. The CDR3 sequence: CASSDAQGREKANYGYTF. The CDR3 nucleotides are TGTGCCAGCAGTGACGCACAGGGAAGAGAAAAGGCTAACTATGGCTACACCTTC.